This TCR beta chain was retrieved from a study of T-cell memory formation after mild COVID-19. Study findings and constraints: SARS-CoV-2 specificity was not confirmed for second-wave clones peaking on day 37. Later expanders leaned CD4+, whereas day 15 to 85 contracting clones were balanced CD4/CD8.

Researchers used 5'RACE with constant-segment primers to make TCR alpha and TCR beta cDNA libraries that carry sample barcodes and UMIs. TCRdb reprocessed the 5' RACE reads via MiXCR and lists one record per CDR3 protein. The sample shows 250,000 to 350,000 distinct CDR3 sequences, 15% to 20% of them seen only once. V gave up 6 bases and J gave up 1 base, with 9 bases separating them. This CDR3 has 13 amino acids. Germline V gene lookup returns CDR1 SGHTA and CDR2 FQGNSA. This clonotype was found a few times. Its antigen is still unknown. The source of this sequence is a man between 18 and 29 years old who had mild COVID-19 (a few samples of this study predate the infection). Cell type and time point are not known. This chain uses TRBV7-2 with TRBJ2-5; possibly TRBD1 for D (5 bases). Sequenced: PBMCs or a T cell subset sorted from them (not recorded which). The DNA of the CDR3 is TGTGCCAGCAGTTGGACACTCCAAGAGACCCAGTACTTC. Residues: CASSWTLQETQYF.